Presented here are 20 T cell receptor beta chains from one specimen sequenced in a study of blood T cell repertoires in COVID-19. Method: immunoSEQ multiplex PCR; TCRdb's copy keeps in-frame clones and lacks some. The table includes roughly 43,000 clones, roughly 85% detected once. The sample taken for sequencing was peripheral blood. Source of these receptors: a human donor in a cohort sampled during active COVID-19. The donor label of this sample is uncertain.

This chain uses TRBV25-1 with TRBJ1-5; D might be TRBD1 (6 bases). CDR3 length equals 13 residues. V shed 5 bases and J shed 4 bases, with 9 bases lying between them. CDR1 MGHDK and CDR2 SYGVNS come from the germline V gene. The CDR3 sequence is CASSFTGNQPQHF. The CDR3 nucleotides are TGTGCCAGCAGTTTCACAGGGAATCAGCCCCAGCATTTT.

The chain employs TRBV5-4 and TRBJ1-2, with 8 bases matching TRBD1. CDR3 length equals 13 residues. Germline V gene lookup returns CDR1 SGHNT and CDR2 YYREEE (reference sequence). V gave up 1 base and J gave up 13 bases; unmatched junction bases: 9. The DNA for the CDR3 is TGTGCCAGCAGCTTGCATTCAGGGGGCGGACTCACCTTC. Its translation: CASSLHSGGGLTF.

The chain employs TRBV7-9 and TRBJ1-2; no reliable D call. The length of the CDR3 is 14 residues. V lost 5 bases to trimming and J lost 6 bases, with 16 bases between them. Per the germline V gene, CDR1 is SEHNR and CDR2 is FQNEAQ (reference sequence). CDR3 region: CASSPTGSGNGYTF. In DNA, the CDR3 is TGTGCCAGCAGCCCAACTGGGTCGGGGAATGGCTACACCTTC.

CDR3 sequence: CATSEEVEQFF. The CDR3, as DNA: TGTGCCACCTCGGAGGAAGTTGAGCAGTTCTTC. This chain joins TRBV2 and TRBJ2-1; D may be TRBD2 (5 bases). With 10 bases removed from V and 9 bases from J, the gap between germline ends came to 13 bases. Germline CDR1 reads SNHLY; CDR2 reads FYNNEI. This CDR3 is 11 amino acids long.

The V and J genes are TRBV3-1 (or the pseudogene TRBV3-2) and TRBJ2-2; D is ambiguous. Per germline, CDR1 LGHDT and CDR2 YNNKEL (reference sequence). The CDR3 runs 12 residues. Trimming pared 1 base from V and 7 bases from J, leaving 4 bases between. CDR3 sequence reads: CASSQVSGELFF. The CDR3 nucleotides are TGTGCCAGCAGCCAAGTTAGCGGGGAGCTGTTTTTT.

This chain links TRBV7-9 with TRBJ2-2; 7 bases line up with TRBD2. Per the germline V gene, CDR1 is SEHNR and CDR2 is FQNEAQ (reference sequence). V was pared by 5 bases and J by 1 base, with 4 bases of the junction left unmatched. The CDR3 has 15 residues. In nucleotides, the CDR3 is TGTGCCAGCAGCCTAAAGCGGGGGAACACCGGGGAGCTGTTTTTT. This sequence encodes CASSLKRGNTGELFF.

This chain uses TRBV5-1 with TRBJ1-2; 8 bases map to TRBD1. The trim removed 3 bases at V and 5 bases at J, leaving 3 bases unmatched. This CDR3 region has 13 residues. From germline, CDR1 is SGHRS and CDR2 YFSETQ. CDR3 protein: CASSSDRVYGYTF. The CDR3 DNA reads as TGCGCCAGCAGCTCGGACAGGGTGTATGGCTACACCTTC.

This chain uses TRBV10-3 with TRBJ2-2, with a possible D match to TRBD2 (6 bases). V was clipped by 2 bases and J by 7 bases, with 14 bases between them. The CDR3 loop spans 15 amino acids. From germline, CDR1 is ENHRY and CDR2 SYGVKD. The DNA for the CDR3 is TGTGCCATCAGTGAGCTTCTAGGAGGGAACGGGGAGCTGTTTTTT. Its translation: CAISELLGGNGELFF.

Notes on this clone: The DNA is omitted, as the CDR3 cannot be located on it reliably, and the CDR3 follows TCRdb's listing. The chain joins TRBV21-1 to TRBJ2-7; TRBD2, the table's D call, lacks a check against the DNA. TRBV21-1 is classified as a pseudogene. The CDR3 is 13 residues long, ends included. The chain's CDR3 is CAVVAGGAYEQYF.

The gene calls are TRBV24-1 and TRBJ2-1, with D tentatively TRBD2 (6 bases). With 6 bases removed from V and 9 bases from J, the gap between germline ends came to 11 bases. Germline V CDR1 and CDR2: KGHDR, SFDVKD. The CDR3 has 12 residues. The chain's CDR3 is CATSTTRGEQFF. In nucleotides, the CDR3 is TGTGCCACCAGTACCACGCGGGGTGAGCAGTTCTTC.

The CDR3 loop reads CASSQALGEDGYTF. The CDR3, as DNA: TGTGCCAGCAGCCAAGCTTTGGGGGAGGACGGCTACACCTTC. V usage is TRBV4-2 and J usage is TRBJ1-2, with a possible D match to TRBD1 (5 bases). Trimming took off 1 base at V and 8 bases at J, with 14 bases between the two ends. There are 14 residues in the CDR3. Germline V gene lookup returns CDR1 LGHNA and CDR2 YNFKEQ.

This clone appeared a few times. This chain links TRBV11-2 with TRBJ1-6, with D hard to call. With 5 bases removed from V and 9 bases from J, the gap between germline ends came to 11 bases. Germline loops: CDR1 SGHAT, CDR2 FQNNGV. This CDR3 spans 13 amino acids. The CDR3 coding sequence is TGTGCCAGCAGCCACGACGGGGTTTCACCCCTCCACTTT. Translating it yields CASSHDGVSPLHF.

This clone turned up a few times. The chain couples TRBV6-5 to TRBJ1-5; D remains ambiguous. The CDR3 covers 14 residues. The ends were cut back, 0 bases at V and 2 bases at J, with 5 bases in the middle. The germline V gene encodes CDR1 MNHEY and CDR2 SVGAGI. CDR3 in amino acids: CASSYSQGNQPQHF. The CDR3 nucleotides read TGTGCCAGCAGTTACTCGCAGGGCAATCAGCCCCAGCATTTT.

A note on this clone: Other nucleotide sequences from this sample produce the same CDR3. The chain couples TRBV5-6 to TRBJ1-3, with 7 bases lining up with TRBD1. The CDR3 has 14 amino acids. Unmatched junction bases numbered 5, after V lost 4 bases and J lost 4 bases. Per germline, CDR1 SGHDT and CDR2 YYEEEE. Here the CDR3 reads CASSPTGAGNTIYF. The CDR3 region has the DNA TGTGCCAGCAGCCCAACAGGGGCGGGAAACACCATATATTTT.

The chain uses TRBV5-1 and TRBJ2-7, with 8 nucleotides matching TRBD1. J lost 3 bases, V lost 8 bases, and 13 bases had no gene match. CDR1 and CDR2 from the germline V gene are SGHRS and YFSETQ. This CDR3 has 15 amino acids. For the CDR3, the DNA is TGCGCCAGTTCCCTCGGGCCAGGGGGCCACTACGAGCAGTACTTC. This gives the protein CASSLGPGGHYEQYF.

The genes are TRBV28 and TRBJ1-2; tentative D call: TRBD1 (5 bases). The CDR3 length is 12 residues. Looked up from germline, CDR1 is MDHEN and CDR2 is SYDVKM. V was trimmed by 5 bases and J by 3 bases, leaving 7 bases between them. CDR3 sequence reads: CASSQQDYGYTF. CDR3 nucleotides: TGTGCCAGCAGTCAACAGGACTATGGCTACACCTTC.

The CDR3 reads CATSREQGGGGYTF. CDR3 bases: TGTGCCACCAGCAGAGAACAGGGGGGTGGTGGCTACACCTTC. This chain connects TRBV15 to TRBJ1-2; 8 bases are a match to TRBD1. Per the germline V gene, CDR1 is LNHNV and CDR2 is YYDKDF (reference sequence). This CDR3 region has 14 residues. V lost 0 bases to trimming and J lost 7 bases; unmatched junction nucleotides: 4. Filled out from reference TRBV15 and TRBJ1-2, the complete variable domain reads DAMVIQNPRYQVTQFGKPVTLSCSQTLNHNVMYWYQQKSSQAPKLLFHYYDKDFNNEADTPDNFQSRRPNTSFCFLDIRSPGLGDTAMYLCATSREQGGGGYTFGSGTRLTVV.

The chain employs TRBV7-2 and TRBJ2-3; 9 bases align to TRBD1. Trimming removed 4 bases from V and 5 bases from J; junction bases left unmatched: 13. The CDR3 runs 17 residues. Germline assignment: CDR1 SGHTA and CDR2 FQGNSA. CDR3: CASSSPPTGGAEDTQYF. Here the CDR3 DNA reads TGTGCCAGCAGCTCGCCCCCCACAGGGGGCGCGGAAGATACGCAGTATTTT.

This clone was detected a few times. This chain links TRBV9 with TRBJ2-3; TRBD2 agrees at 9 bases. This CDR3 is built from 16 residues. The V and J ends lost 4 bases and 4 bases, in that order; junction bases with no gene match: 10. CDR1 is SGDLS, CDR2 YYNGEE, per germline. The CDR3 DNA reads as TGTGCCAGCAGCCCGCGCGGGGGGGCCGGAGCAGATACGCAGTATTTT. Amino acid sequence: CASSPRGGAGADTQYF.

The rearrangement uses TRBV10-3 and TRBJ1-1; D unresolved. The CDR3 length is 14 residues. Looked up from germline, CDR1 is ENHRY and CDR2 is SYGVKD. Trimming took 0 bases from V and 4 from J, leaving 9 bases between them. The CDR3, as DNA: TGTGCCATCAGTGAGTCGTACAGAAGCACTGAAGCTTTCTTT. Protein: CAISESYRSTEAFF.